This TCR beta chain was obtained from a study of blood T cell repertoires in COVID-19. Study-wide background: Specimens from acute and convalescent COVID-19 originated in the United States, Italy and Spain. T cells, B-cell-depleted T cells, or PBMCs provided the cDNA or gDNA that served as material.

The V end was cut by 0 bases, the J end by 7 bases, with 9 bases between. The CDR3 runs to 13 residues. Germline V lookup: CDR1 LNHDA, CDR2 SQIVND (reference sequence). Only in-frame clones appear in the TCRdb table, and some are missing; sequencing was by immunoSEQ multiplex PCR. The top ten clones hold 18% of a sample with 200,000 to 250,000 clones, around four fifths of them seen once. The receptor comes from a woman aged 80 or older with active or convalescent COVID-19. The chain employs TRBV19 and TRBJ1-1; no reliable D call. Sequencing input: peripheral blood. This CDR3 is CASSIDRSYEAFF. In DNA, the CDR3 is TGTGCCAGTAGTATAGATCGTTCCTATGAAGCTTTCTTT.